This entry describes one T cell receptor (beta chain). The antigen is undetermined. These data originate in a study of T cells in localized non-small cell lung cancer. Study-wide points: It was uninvolved adjacent lung that showed the highest T cell clonality, exceeding tumor.

The CDR3 extends over 17 amino acids. J was trimmed by 4 bases and V by 5 bases; bases with no gene match: 15. Per germline, CDR1 SGHVS and CDR2 FQNEAQ. The protocol was immunoSEQ multiplex PCR, while the TCRdb copy is restricted to in-frame clones and leaves out a portion. The data hold about 59,000 clones, with approximately 90% observed a single time. The chain links TRBV7-8 to TRBJ2-7, with 9 nucleotides matching TRBD2. This material consisted of peripheral blood, taken before any cancer treatment. The sequence was collected from a man between 40 and 70 years old with stage I squamous cell lung carcinoma. The CDR3 reads CASSPRIVAGGGYEQYF. The CDR3 region has the DNA TGTGCCAGCAGCCCCCGTATCGTGGCGGGAGGGGGTTACGAGCAGTACTTC. Variable domain in full (rest from reference TRBV7-8 and TRBJ2-7): GAGVSQSPRYKVAKRGQDVALRCDPISGHVSLFWYQQALGQGPEFLTYFQNEAQLDKSGLPSDRFFAERPEGSVSTLKIQRTQQEDSAVYLCASSPRIVAGGGYEQYFGPGTRLTVT.